The rows below give T cell receptor beta chains drawn from one sample of a study of regulatory T cells in long-lasting Graves disease. TCRdb analysed the multiplex PCR reads with MiXCR anew, one entry per CDR3 protein. The profile shows a few hundred thousand distinct CDR3 sequences, roughly a quarter of them singletons. The specimen was peripheral blood mononuclear cells (PBMCs), collected when the disease was refractory, from a patient treated with antithyroid drugs. Receptors were obtained from a female donor with Graves disease. CDR3s include the opening cysteine and the closing phenylalanine or tryptophan. Clone size is stated in some rows and not others, as once, few, many or a class when expanded.

>TRBJ1-1|-|TRBV6-1
CATRKGNTEAFF
>TRBJ2-5|many|TRBV20-1
CSARAGLAIRGKETQYF
>TRBJ2-2|few|TRBV5-1
CASGLEGPGELFF
>TRBJ1-4|few|TRBV7-2
CASSEQYDNEKLFF
>TRBJ2-2|many|TRBV2
CASSGHTGELFF
>TRBJ1-1|-|TRBV30
CAWSPRSIPEAFF
>TRBJ1-5|many|TRBV2
CASSERDQGLGQPQHF
>TRBJ2-5|few|TRBV20-1
CSASLVKQETQYF
>TRBJ1-1|-|TRBV4-1
CASSQSSRTSTMQAFF
>TRBJ1-5|-|TRBV19
CASSMIGTSDNQPQHF
>TRBJ2-1|-|TRBV7-9
CASSLVGYDEQFF
>TRBJ1-1|many|TRBV6-1
CASRRANTMNTEAFF
>TRBJ2-2|few|TRBV20-1
CSAREGRLAGGTGELFF
>TRBJ2-5|many|TRBV11-2
CASSLGAGLQETQYF
>TRBJ1-6|many|TRBV12-3/TRBV12-4
CASTGSRNSPLHF
>TRBJ1-3|once|TRBV19
CASTLALSSGNTIYF
>TRBJ1-2|-|TRBV6-1
CASSDPRQGANYGYTF
>TRBJ2-7|few|TRBV19
CASSNDRAGTNYEQYF
>TRBJ1-5|-|TRBV18
CASSQDASNQPQHF
>TRBJ1-4|few|TRBV20-1
CSAAGLNRGLEKLFF
>TRBJ2-7|-|TRBV7-2
CASSLASTAEQYF
>TRBJ2-7|few|TRBV7-9
CASSSWGQGALYEQYF
>TRBJ1-6|-|TRBV9
CASSVGGYNSPLHF
>TRBJ2-7|-|TRBV7-2
CASRRGGSSYEQYF
>TRBJ1-5|-|TRBV28
CASRWGGQPQHF
>TRBJ2-1|-|TRBV2
CASGRTSGVTWQFF
>TRBJ2-1|-|TRBV5-5
CGSSRDGRLSNEQFF
>TRBJ1-2|-|TRBV7-2
CASSLGVRGYGYTF
>TRBJ1-1|many|TRBV12-3/TRBV12-4
CASSPTGANTEAFF
>TRBJ2-7|many|TRBV20-1
CSALSGSSSYEQYF
>TRBJ2-3|-|TRBV10-3
CATKTSGSPDTQYF
>TRBJ2-5|-|TRBV15
CATSRERIETQYF
>TRBJ2-7|many|TRBV6-1
CASSAGQGAAYEQYF
>TRBJ2-2|-|TRBV5-1
CASSLFAPGQLNTGELFF
>TRBJ2-2|-|TRBV6-2/TRBV6-3
CASSEELLARHETGELFF
>TRBJ2-7|few|TRBV7-9
CASSFVGLSTTEQYF
>TRBJ2-7|many|TRBV7-8
CASSLEGTIGAEQYF
>TRBJ2-5|-|TRBV19
CASSKRTSGAQETQYF
>TRBJ2-7|-|TRBV20-1
CSASRRETPYEQYF
>TRBJ2-3|once|TRBV29-1
CSVEISTATDTQYF
>TRBJ2-5|many|TRBV7-9
CASSSSGGRDQETQYF